The sequence of this T cell receptor beta chain was determined in a study of blood T cell repertoires in COVID-19. Study information: Acute-phase and convalescent COVID-19 samples originated in the United States, Italy and Spain. PBMCs, B-cell-depleted T cells, or T cells provided the cDNA or gDNA that made up the material.

Looked up from germline, CDR1 is GTSNPN and CDR2 is SVGIG (reference sequence). V lost 3 bases to trimming and J lost 4 bases; unmatched junction nucleotides: 3. The CDR3 has 13 amino acids. Authors' analysis steps: Researchers report that nucleated cell counts were estimated from reference gene primer amplification. Profiling relied on immunoSEQ multiplex PCR, and the TCRdb table lists in-frame clones only, not all of them. V and J calls and clone size are those listed in that table; D and trimming were worked out from the DNA. The table shows more than 200,000 clones, with around 88% occurring only once. The table lists this clone with a count of one.

Sequenced: peripheral blood. This sequence originates from a man aged 25 to 45 with active or convalescent COVID-19. The chain combines TRBV30 with TRBJ2-3, with 8 positions matching TRBD2. This chain's CDR3 is CAWSDGGADTQYF. CDR3 DNA: TGTGCCTGGAGCGACGGGGGGGCAGATACGCAGTATTTT.